The rows below give T cell receptor beta chains drawn from one sample of a study of T cells after yellow fever vaccination. A single record per CDR3 protein comes from TCRdb applying MiXCR to the 5' RACE reads. The data hold 300,000 to 400,000 distinct CDR3 sequences, with about 12% observed a single time. The specimen comprised CD4+ T cells sorted from PBMCs, sampled 15 days after the yellow fever booster vaccination. These receptor sequences come from a man aged 18 to 30 who received the YFV17D yellow fever vaccine. The conserved cysteine and the conserved F or W are not part of the CDR3 here. The order of the fields is V gene, J gene, clone size, CDR3 protein. Size is stated for part of the rows, as once, few or many counts, or as a class when the clone is expanded.

>TRBV2|TRBJ1-2|-
ASSDPPAVGVYGYT
>TRBV7-3|TRBJ2-1|many
ASSPPGLAGMYNEQF
>TRBV20-1|TRBJ2-7|many
SASRVYRYEQY
>TRBV20-1|TRBJ2-3|-
SALLASTDTQY
>TRBV7-3|TRBJ2-3|few
ASSPSPSGGWY
>TRBV7-9|TRBJ1-1|few
ASSLAPGFGAEAF
>TRBV6-1|TRBJ2-5|-
AIRTGGVETQY
>TRBV5-1|TRBJ1-2|few
ASSTGTALANYGYT
>TRBV5-8|TRBJ2-1|few
ASSWDPSYNEQF
>TRBV6-6|TRBJ2-1|few
ASTSGGLAYNEQF
>TRBV21-1|TRBJ1-3|few
ASLRERGFVSGNTIY
>TRBV11-2|TRBJ1-1|few
ASSPAWGAGTEAF
>TRBV12-3/TRBV12-4|TRBJ1-2|few
ASSFDRSNYGYT
>TRBV6-2/TRBV6-3|TRBJ2-6|many
ASSRTGAGANVLT
>TRBV2|TRBJ1-1|-
ASRPADNTEAF
>TRBV7-9|TRBJ2-7|-
ASSLRQTSYHEQY
>TRBV7-6|TRBJ2-7|few
ASSLALIAGEQY
>TRBV5-4|TRBJ2-5|once
ASRPWTGQETQY
>TRBV7-9|TRBJ1-2|-
ASSRGGDGGYT
>TRBV6-6|TRBJ1-5|-
ASSSPGGPQIGQPQH
>TRBV12-3/TRBV12-4|TRBJ1-3|-
ASSIRGRGLITLSGNTIY
>TRBV6-9|TRBJ2-2|few
ARWGTSGTGELF
>TRBV29-1|TRBJ1-1|few
SVASDRVNTEAF
>TRBV12-3/TRBV12-4|TRBJ2-5|many
ASSAGPHQETQY
>TRBV7-2|TRBJ1-5|-
ASSATLQPQH
>TRBV18|TRBJ1-5|-
ASSPQETQPQH
>TRBV18|TRBJ1-5|many
ASSETGMSGNQPQH